One and the same sample provided the 3 T cell receptor beta chains below, sequenced in a study of T-cell memory formation after mild COVID-19 listed by TCRdb under 2021. Receptor amplification or capture employed 5' RACE. TCRdb lists the instrument as Illumina NovaSeq 6000. TCRdb reanalyzed the raw reads on its own, using fastp at Q25 for trimming and MiXCR for clone calling, and kept in-frame beta chains. Entries are consolidated by CDR3 protein sequence, retaining the most common genes and DNA. The sample table lists 95,000 to 120,000 distinct CDR3 sequences, 18% of them with a count of one. The top ten clonotypes cover approximately 5% of the sample. Specimen: PBMCs or a T cell subset sorted from them (not recorded which). The receptors originated from a man aged 18 to 30 who had mild COVID-19 (a few samples of this study predate the infection). The sample titles of this study are shuffled in the database, so cell type and time point are left out; the donor was told from shared clones.

This clonotype appeared a few times. The V and J genes are TRBV7-9 and TRBJ2-1; D gene ambiguous. The CDR3 length is 11 residues. Trimming removed 2 bases from V and 8 bases from J, with 4 bases in between. Germline V gene lookup returns CDR1 SEHNR and CDR2 FQNEAQ (reference sequence). CDR3 sequence: CASSLLHEQFF. The CDR3 DNA sequence: TGTGCCAGCAGCTTACTCCATGAGCAGTTCTTC.

This clonotype turned up a few times. The V call is TRBV9, the J call TRBJ2-3; D unclear. Trimming stripped 4 bases from V and 3 bases from J, with 15 bases between. The CDR3 spans 15 residues. Germline V lookup: CDR1 SGDLS, CDR2 YYNGEE. The DNA of the CDR3 is TGTGCCAGCAGCCCCTTGCGTCCCCGGACAGATACGCAGTATTTT. Translating gives CASSPLRPRTDTQYF.

This clonotype occurred a few times. This sequence joins TRBV27 and TRBJ2-7, with D possibly matching TRBD1 (5 bases). The V end was cut by 0 bases, the J end by 5 bases, with 14 bases between. Germline V CDR1 and CDR2: MNHEY, SMNVEV (reference sequence). The CDR3 length is 15 residues. Here the CDR3 DNA reads TGTGCCAGCAGTTTATCGAAGCAGGGTCAGAACGAGCAGTACTTC. Amino acid sequence: CASSLSKQGQNEQYF.